This is a list of T cell receptor beta chains from one sample in a study of monozygotic twins with inflammatory bowel disease. TCRdb reprocessed the 5' RACE reads, keeping one entry per CDR3 protein, no DNA. The sample's table shows 440,000 or so distinct CDR3 sequences. The sequenced sample was blood. The source is a human donor with ulcerative colitis or Crohn's disease, or a healthy co-twin of an affected twin (not recorded which). Both conserved end residues are part of each CDR3.

TRBV5-1,TRBJ2-2,CASRETHNTGELFF
TRBV20-1,TRBJ2-5,CSARPLTLARGETQYF
TRBV10-3,TRBJ2-7,CAISESIIGGGSTRVTYEQYF
TRBV7-2,TRBJ2-1,CASSLSAGIYNEQFF
TRBV15,TRBJ1-2,CATSRDSYGYTF
TRBV4-1,TRBJ2-6,CASSQAPGVTSGANVLTF
TRBV5-1,TRBJ1-5,CASSLMGADQPQHF
TRBV6-1,TRBJ2-7,CACRSTPGTPTYEQYF
TRBV6-1,TRBJ2-7,CAARGRTGVSEQYF
TRBV20-1,TRBJ1-2,CSALELSGYTF
TRBV5-1,TRBJ2-1,CASRGNMNPHNEQFF
TRBV15,TRBJ1-3,CATSRDFNRNSGNTIYF
TRBV30,TRBJ2-1,CAWRSSGGSSYNEQFF
TRBV5-4,TRBJ1-2,CASSLKGTGYGYTF
TRBV9,TRBJ2-3,CASSVVGDRGPVGTQYF
TRBV5-3,TRBJ1-3,CARSPETLTNSGNTIYF
TRBV5-5,TRBJ2-2,CASSLFRTSLTGELFF
TRBV6-2/TRBV6-3,TRBJ2-1,CASSSLETLAGLYNEQFF
TRBV5-1,TRBJ2-3,CASSFGRTEDTQYF
TRBV20-1,TRBJ1-5,CSARGDRDQPQHF
TRBV5-8,TRBJ2-1,CASSLAKFRSVDEQFF
TRBV10-3,TRBJ2-5,CAISEWSTSGRGTETQYF
TRBV5-1,TRBJ1-2,CASSLAFSNGYTF
TRBV7-9,TRBJ2-5,CASSLFRGGETQYF
TRBV29-1,TRBJ1-4,CSVAPSTGLREKLFF
TRBV6-1,TRBJ2-4,CASKGGPGENIQYF
TRBV14,TRBJ2-1,CASSQDGYNEQFF
TRBV28,TRBJ1-1,CASSFFQGTTEAFF
TRBV10-3,TRBJ2-5,CAISGGRETQYF
TRBV12-3/TRBV12-4,TRBJ1-2,CASSIRQGSFREYGYTF
TRBV20-1,TRBJ2-3,CSARDRKRSTDTQYF
TRBV3-1,TRBJ2-7,CASSKGHGYEQYF
TRBV10-3,TRBJ2-5,CAITEAGLETQYF
TRBV5-1,TRBJ2-5,CASRTGQGQETQYF
TRBV20-1,TRBJ2-7,CSAMGLGGYEQYF
TRBV4-1,TRBJ2-7,CASSLGVRGEQYF
TRBV20-1,TRBJ1-2,CSASNRRSNYGYTF
TRBV6-5,TRBJ2-7,CASSYVSQAGSYEQYF
TRBV20-1,TRBJ1-1,CSARVVAGRNTEAFF
TRBV6-1,TRBJ1-2,CATFARGHNYGYTF
TRBV5-4,TRBJ1-2,CASSLGTGYTF
TRBV15,TRBJ2-3,CATSRVTASSTDTQYF
TRBV7-9,TRBJ2-1,CASSLDRTSAGNEQFF
TRBV11-2,TRBJ2-5,CASSLDTEETQYF
TRBV18,TRBJ1-6,CASSPGGDSPLHF
TRBV6-1,TRBJ1-1,CASSGQGATEAFF
TRBV12-3/TRBV12-4,TRBJ2-2,CASSSQMSGSTGELFF
TRBV28,TRBJ2-5,CASSLTRSRLETQYF
TRBV29-1,TRBJ2-1,CSAGVPGGNEQFF
TRBV20-1,TRBJ2-5,CSARVVVAQETQYF
TRBV30,TRBJ1-5,CAWPEELRANSNQPQHF
TRBV30,TRBJ1-1,CAWSPLRRGAEAFF
TRBV2,TRBJ2-1,CASRGAISYNEQFF
TRBV20-1,TRBJ1-6,CSAPEGGWGMNSPLHF